This TCR beta chain comes out of a study of T cells in Graves' hyperthyroidism and ophthalmopathy (dated by TCRdb to the late 2010s). About the full investigation: Peripheral blood was collected at initial diagnosis, before any treatment. The paper reports TCR Vbeta CDR3 sequencing of about 140 peripheral blood samples: some 44 ophthalmopathy, fewer than 80 hyperthyroidism and 17 progressor patients. For training and testing, the 100 or so patients in the discovery cohort were randomly divided in a 7:3 ratio. An independent validation cohort of 18 to 20 hyperthyroidism patients and about 16 patients who later progressed to ophthalmopathy tested prospective prediction of ophthalmopathy. In over five Graves' hyperthyroidism patients, the study also compared T-cell repertoires from thyroid tissue with T-cell repertoires from blood. Once sampling was done, hyperthyroidism patients were given methimazole at a starting dose of 30 mg daily, whereas ophthalmopathy patients were given high-dose intravenous methylprednisolone. TCR V-J signatures able to tell the groups apart were searched for in a discovery cohort of 90 to 100 patients, of whom roughly 42 had Graves' ophthalmopathy and more than 55 had stable Graves' hyperthyroidism.

The study at large found these results: Blood samples also contained most of the expanded thyroid clonotypes (frequency above 0.001), which suggests that blood repertoires may reflect thyroid immune responses. No statistical method was used to fix the sample size in advance, and group allocation was not hidden from the investigators. In cross-validation, a model built on a 13 V-J signature told ophthalmopathy apart from stable hyperthyroidism with 87.88% sensitivity and around 83% specificity, and in testing the same model reached 80%/75%. During validation, the model predicted progression to ophthalmopathy a median of about 5.9 months ahead of onset, with almost 71% sensitivity and about 75% specificity.

V is trimmed back by 2 bases and J by 4 bases, and the junction contains 10 bases that no gene match accounts for. From a lookup of the germline V gene, CDR1 and CDR2 are MNHNS and SASEGT. Its CDR3 holds 16 amino acids, cysteine through phenylalanine. The DNA shown is the 48-base CDR3, in frame from base 1. A patient counted as having stable Graves' hyperthyroidism if no progression to ophthalmopathy occurred over 18 months of follow-up. Hyperthyroidism patients were aged 18 to 65 years and newly diagnosed, with disease duration of less than 2 months. Patients with uncontrolled infections, other autoimmune diseases, pregnancy or lactation were excluded. Diagnoses were based on clinical symptoms, serum thyroxine and TRAb, thyroid ultrasound and orbital computed tomography. Ficoll-Paque density gradient centrifugation was used to isolate PBMCs from approximately 10 ml of fresh peripheral blood. Trizol reagent was used to extract total RNA, and RNA quality was then checked on an Agilent 2100 Bioanalyzer.

Details on this clonotype: Its antigen is still unknown. Qualities for individual bases were not recorded, and no much larger clone is one base off.

Amplification of TCR beta CDR3 regions was carried out from RNA transcripts. The first round of RT-PCR for the TCR CDR3 was performed with the HTBI primer set and the Qiagen OneStep RT-PCR kit. The libraries were constructed in a second round of multiplex PCR and then size-selected and purified. Sequencing of the libraries was done on an Illumina HiSeq2000 using paired-end 100 bp reads. The paper's data handling went like this. SOAPnuke was used to process the raw data, throwing out any read that contained adapters or uncalled bases, had a mean Phred below 15, or lacked an exact constant-primer or identifier match. COPE v1.2.5 was used to merge high-quality paired reads, and clonotypes were defined as unique nucleotide sequences. MiTCR v1.1 was used to align clonotypes to the IMGT TRBV, TRBD and TRBJ reference segments. Only V-J combinations with frequency above 0.0001, covering 99% to 99.2% of repertoires, were analysed. A TCS score was defined as the ratio between F50 (clonal expansion) and ExV (chaos), using BLOSUM62-based TCRdist between CDR3 peptides within each V-J. Welch's t-statistics and random forest reduced around 520 V-J features to around 14, which were used in a naive Bayes classifier (R e1071). TCRdb reran the public reads through fastp at Q25 and MiXCR, keeping productive beta chains. Under each unique CDR3 protein, matching rows form one entry showing the most common genes and DNA. Here the V and J calls rest on TCRdb's processing, not on the authors' analysis. Counted in this sample were some 210,000 distinct CDR3 sequences; about 15% of them appeared once. The leading ten clones occupy roughly 53% of the sample.

Sequencing was performed on blood. The rearrangement joined TRBV6-1 to TRBJ1-1; 7 central bases correspond to TRBD1. This TCR was recovered from a man aged 50-59 years with Graves' hyperthyroidism. DNA sequence: TGTGCCAGCAGTGAACCTGGGAGGGGGCTCGGCACTGAAGCTTTCTTT. It specifies CASSEPGRGLGTEAFF.